What follows is one T cell receptor (beta chain) and its context. Repertoires were generated with immunoSEQ multiplex PCR, while TCRdb's copy carries only in-frame clones and drops some. The repertoire has 150,000 or so clones, approximately 93% of them found once; the top ten carry roughly 5.7%. This sample was taken from a study of control samples from healthy donors and cancer patients. Sequenced input: blood. The sequence was obtained from a young man in good health.

The CDR3 bases are TGTGCCAGCAGCCAAGGGATAGCGGGGTCCTACGAGCAGTACTTC. It specifies CASSQGIAGSYEQYF. The V call is TRBV3-1 (or the pseudogene TRBV3-2), the J call TRBJ2-7, with 8 bases that match TRBD2. CDR1 is LGHDT and CDR2 is YNNKEL in the germline V gene (reference sequence). This CDR3 has 15 amino acids. V lost 1 base and J lost 1; bases outside the gene matches: 3.